Each of the 28 T cell receptor beta chains below was sequenced from the same sample in a study of blood T cell repertoires in COVID-19. Method: immunoSEQ multiplex PCR; TCRdb's copy keeps in-frame clones and lacks some. The data show around 160,000 clones, around four fifths seen once. Sequencing was done on a sample of peripheral blood. The source is a human donor in a cohort sampled during active COVID-19.

This chain joins TRBV3-1 (or the pseudogene TRBV3-2) and TRBJ2-7; TRBD1 is a possible D gene (7 bases). V was clipped by 2 bases and J by 4 bases, with 15 bases between them. The CDR3 length is 15 residues. Germline CDR1 and CDR2: LGHDT and YNNKEL (reference sequence). The CDR3 reads CASSQLAGQKYEQYF. CDR3 DNA: TGTGCCAGCAGCCAACTGGCGGGACAGAAGTACGAGCAGTACTTC.

V and J are TRBV10-3 and TRBJ1-2; no definite D call. The V end was cut by 8 bases, the J end by 7 bases, with 14 bases between. The CDR3 length is 12 residues. CDR1 is ENHRY, CDR2 SYGVKD, per germline. This CDR3 is CAIFHAGFGYTF. CDR3 sequence (DNA): TGTGCCATCTTCCATGCGGGGTTTGGCTACACCTTC.

This clone showed up just once. V and J are TRBV7-9 and TRBJ1-1; tentatively, D is TRBD1 (6 bases). Between the trimmed V and J ends, which lost 4 bases and 5 bases, there was a span of 14 bases. The CDR3 spans 14 residues. Germline CDR1 SEHNR, CDR2 FQNEAQ (reference sequence). CDR3: CASSYPDSETEAFF. The CDR3 DNA is TGTGCCAGCAGCTATCCGGACAGTGAGACTGAAGCTTTCTTT.

The gene calls are TRBV18 and TRBJ1-5; D is perhaps TRBD1 (6 bases). This CDR3 comprises 13 residues. Per germline, CDR1 KGHSH and CDR2 LQKENI. V was shortened by 3 bases and J by 5 bases, with 8 bases between the two germline ends. The CDR3 here is CASSPGHDQPQHF. The CDR3 coding sequence is TGTGCCAGCTCACCGGGACACGATCAGCCCCAGCATTTT.

J is TRBJ1-1 and V is TRBV4-3, with TRBD1 matching over 8 bases. CDR3 length: 16 amino acids. The J segment lost 8 bases and the V segment lost 1 base, leaving 12 bases of the junction unmatched. Per the germline V gene, CDR1 is LGHNA and CDR2 is YSLEER. The CDR3: CASSQVGTGPTREAFF. CDR3 DNA: TGCGCCAGCAGCCAAGTCGGGACAGGACCTACCAGGGAAGCTTTCTTT.

The chain has TRBV5-1 and TRBJ2-5; tentatively, D is TRBD1 (8 bases). Trimming shortened V by 4 bases and J by 7 bases, and 17 bases separated the two germline ends. The CDR3 sequence is 14 residues long. Germline values: CDR1 SGHRS, CDR2 YFSETQ. In DNA, the CDR3 is TGCGCCAGCAGCCCCCAGACAGGGGAGGGGACCCAGTACTTC. It yields the protein CASSPQTGEGTQYF.

V is TRBV18 and J is TRBJ1-1; D is ambiguous. CDR1 KGHSH and CDR2 LQKENI come from the germline V gene. The length of the CDR3 is 13 residues. The V gene lost 6 bases and the J gene lost 7 bases, with 15 bases spanning the gap. CDR3 nucleotides: TGTGCCAGCTCCCCCGGGGAGGGCGGTGAAGCTTTCTTT. Amino acids: CASSPGEGGEAFF.

This clone was observed a handful of times. The chain couples TRBV19 to TRBJ1-5; no clear D. CDR1 is LNHDA, CDR2 SQIVND, per germline (reference sequence). The CDR3 consists of 16 residues. Trimming removed 4 bases at V and 3 bases at J, with 16 bases between. The CDR3 DNA sequence: TGTGCCAGTAGTAGAGCCGGTGCTATGAACAATCAGCCCCAGCATTTT. This codes for CASSRAGAMNNQPQHF.

The chain combines TRBV27 with TRBJ1-5, with TRBD1 as a possible D gene (6 bases). The CDR3 consists of 16 residues. V was cut by 2 bases and J by 2 bases, with 13 bases left in between. Germline V gene sequence: CDR1 MNHEY, CDR2 SMNVEV (reference sequence). Here the CDR3 reads CASSLIGGAGNQPQHF. The DNA of the CDR3 is TGTGCCAGCAGTTTAATTGGGGGGGCTGGCAATCAGCCCCAGCATTTT.

The chain has TRBV27 and TRBJ2-3; 7 nucleotides match TRBD2. The CDR3 spans 15 residues. In germline, CDR1 is MNHEY, CDR2 SMNVEV (reference sequence). V was pared by 2 bases and J by 2 bases, with 4 bases of the junction left unmatched. In DNA, the CDR3 is TGTGCCAGCAGTTTAAGCGGGATCTACACAGATACGCAGTATTTT. It encodes CASSLSGIYTDTQYF.

This sequence joins TRBV20-1 and TRBJ2-1, with D possibly matching TRBD2 (6 bases). Germline lookup yields CDR1 DFQATT and CDR2 SNEGSKA (reference sequence). Trimming left V 6 bases short and J 10 bases short, with 13 bases between. This CDR3 is built from 11 residues. This chain's CDR3 is CSATRGREQFF. Here the CDR3 DNA reads TGCAGTGCCACGCGGGGAAGGGAGCAGTTCTTC.

The chain employs TRBV7-9 and TRBJ2-2, with D perhaps TRBD1 (5 bases). The germline V and J ends were trimmed by 5 bases and 6 bases, with 10 bases remaining between them. Germline V gene lookup returns CDR1 SEHNR and CDR2 FQNEAQ (reference sequence). The CDR3 length is 13 residues. This CDR3 reads CASSPLGPGELFF. The CDR3, as DNA: TGTGCCAGCAGCCCGCTGGGGCCCGGGGAGCTGTTTTTT.

This clone has only one observation. This chain joins TRBV7-2 and TRBJ2-2, with 8 bases aligning to TRBD1. With V trimmed by 1 base and J by 4 bases, 8 bases remained unmatched. CDR1 SGHTA and CDR2 FQGNSA come from the germline V gene. This CDR3 is built from 17 residues. The CDR3 is CASSLGRTGLGTGELFF. CDR3 nucleotides: TGTGCCAGCAGCTTAGGGAGGACAGGGTTGGGCACCGGGGAGCTGTTTTTT.

J is TRBJ1-1 and V is TRBV19; no clear D gene. The V end was cut by 6 bases, the J end by 1 base, with 12 bases between. This CDR3 has 14 residues. Germline lookup yields CDR1 LNHDA and CDR2 SQIVND (reference sequence). The CDR3: CASRREEGNTEAFF. The CDR3 DNA is TGTGCCAGTAGAAGGGAGGAAGGGAACACTGAAGCTTTCTTT.

The genes are TRBV3-1 (or the pseudogene TRBV3-2) and TRBJ2-3; no firm D call. Germline assignment: CDR1 LGHDT and CDR2 YNNKEL (reference sequence). This CDR3 is built from 14 residues. Trimming cost V 3 bases and J 4 bases, with 11 bases left between them. CDR3 DNA: TGTGCCAGCAGCCATGGTGGGCGCCCAGATACGCAGTATTTT. Its translation: CASSHGGRPDTQYF.

The chain employs TRBV19 and TRBJ2-7; 10 bases agree with TRBD1. Losses at the gene ends were 6 bases for V and 2 bases for J; bases not matched to a gene: 10. Germline loops: CDR1 LNHDA, CDR2 SQIVND (reference sequence). There are 16 residues in the CDR3. This chain's CDR3 is CASRDSGTGETYEQYF. The DNA of the CDR3 is TGTGCCAGTAGGGATTCCGGGACAGGGGAGACCTACGAGCAGTACTTC.

The chain is built from TRBV30 and TRBJ1-3; no reliable D call. Looked up from germline, CDR1 is GTSNPN and CDR2 is SVGIG (reference sequence). This CDR3 is built from 12 residues. The V gene lost 0 bases and the J gene lost 4 bases, with 4 bases spanning the gap. As DNA, the CDR3 is TGTGCCTGGAGTGTAGCGGGAAACACCATATATTTT. Protein sequence: CAWSVAGNTIYF.

The CDR3 DNA is TGTGCCAGCACCTCCAGATATGAGCAGTTCTTC. Its protein product is CASTSRYEQFF. The rearrangement uses TRBV28 and TRBJ2-1; D is unresolved. Trimming cost V 7 bases and J 8 bases, with 9 bases left between them. Germline V gene lookup returns CDR1 MDHEN and CDR2 SYDVKM. This CDR3 is built from 11 residues.

This chain uses TRBV6-2 or TRBV6-3 with TRBJ1-4; 9 nucleotides match TRBD1. This CDR3 has 16 amino acids. Germline CDR1 reads MNHEY; CDR2 reads SVGEGT. V was pared by 2 bases and J by 7 bases, with 8 bases of the junction left unmatched. CDR3 loop: CASSYRWTGEVEKLFF. CDR3 in DNA: TGTGCCAGCAGTTACCGCTGGACAGGGGAGGTTGAAAAACTGTTTTTT.

The chain has TRBV7-6 and TRBJ1-5; no clear D. The V end was cut by 5 bases, the J end by 5 bases, with 13 bases between. The CDR3 spans 14 residues. Per germline, CDR1 SGHVS and CDR2 FNYEAQ. CDR3: CASSPVGWDQPQHF. CDR3 coding DNA: TGTGCCAGCAGCCCTGTCGGGTGGGATCAGCCCCAGCATTTT. Full variable domain (outside the CDR3, taken from reference TRBV7-6 and TRBJ1-5): GAGVSQSPRYKVTKRGQDVALRCDPISGHVSLYWYRQALGQGPEFLTYFNYEAQQDKSGLPNDRFSAERPEGSISTLTIQRTEQRDSAMYRCASSPVGWDQPQHFGDGTRLSIL.

V gene TRBV6-5 combines with J gene TRBJ2-7, with D possibly being TRBD1 (5 bases). Germline V gene lookup returns CDR1 MNHEY and CDR2 SVGAGI. Trimming took 6 bases from V and 6 from J, leaving 18 bases between them. The CDR3 contains 14 residues. The CDR3 spells CASRGQGLIGEQYF. CDR3 sequence (DNA): TGTGCCAGCAGGGGTCAGGGTTTAATTGGCGAGCAGTACTTC.

The V call is TRBV11-2, the J call TRBJ1-4; 9 positions agree with TRBD1. CDR1 SGHAT and CDR2 FQNNGV come from the germline V gene. V trimming: 5 bases; J trimming: 7 bases; junction bases outside the gene matches: 5. The CDR3 extends over 14 amino acids. The CDR3 sequence: CASSLDRGGEKLFF. CDR3 coding DNA: TGTGCCAGCAGCCTGGACAGGGGAGGTGAAAAACTGTTTTTT.

This chain uses TRBV2 with TRBJ1-2, with a weak D call TRBD1 (5 bases). V was shortened by 10 bases and J by 2 bases, with 14 bases between the two germline ends. Germline CDR1 is SNHLY and CDR2 is FYNNEI. The CDR3 sequence is 13 residues long. As DNA, the CDR3 is TGTGCCACCTCAATCAGGGAAAACTATGGCTACACCTTC. It yields the protein CATSIRENYGYTF.

This clone has just a few counts. The chain uses TRBV4-3 and TRBJ1-1; D may be TRBD1 (6 bases). The ends were cut back, 1 base at V and 7 bases at J, with 7 bases in the middle. Germline CDR1 is LGHNA and CDR2 is YSLEER. The CDR3 contains 12 residues. The CDR3 nucleotides read TGCGCCAGCAGCCAAGCCAGGGGTGAAGCTTTCTTT. Protein product: CASSQARGEAFF.

This chain connects TRBV27 to TRBJ2-5, with TRBD1 as a possible D gene (6 bases). The CDR3 is 17 residues long. The V and J ends lost 0 bases and 3 bases respectively, with 17 bases between them. CDR1 is MNHEY and CDR2 is SMNVEV in the germline V gene (reference sequence). CDR3 DNA: TGTGCCAGCAGTTTATCGGGGCAGGGGCGTCCAAAAGAGACCCAGTACTTC. Amino acid sequence: CASSLSGQGRPKETQYF.

V and J are TRBV11-1 and TRBJ2-7, with 7 nucleotides matching TRBD1. This CDR3 has 14 amino acids. The germline V gene encodes CDR1 SGHAT and CDR2 FQDESV (reference sequence). Losses at the gene ends were 5 bases for V and 2 bases for J; bases not matched to a gene: 6. In nucleotides, the CDR3 is TGTGCCAGCAGCCGACAGGGTTGGACCTACGAGCAGTACTTC. It translates to CASSRQGWTYEQYF.

The genes are TRBV5-1 and TRBJ1-2, with D perhaps matching TRBD1 (6 bases). Trimming pared 1 base from V and 8 bases from J, leaving 21 bases between. Germline CDR1 and CDR2: SGHRS and YFSETQ. The length of the CDR3 is 16 residues. The CDR3 here is CASSLNGGQPKGGYTF. In DNA, the CDR3 is TGCGCCAGCAGCTTGAATGGGGGCCAGCCGAAAGGGGGCTACACCTTC.

Details on this clone: An end of the junction differs from the germline gene, which may be a read error. The chain carries TRBV7-7 and TRBJ2-2; D is ambiguous. CDR1 and CDR2 from the germline V gene are SSHAT and FNYEAQ (reference sequence). This CDR3 contains 13 residues. This CDR3 is CASSVPAPGELFF. Written as DNA, the CDR3 is TGTGCTAGCAGCGTTCCCGCGCCCGGGGAGCTGTTTTTT.